This TCR beta chain came from a study of T cell responses to AZD1222 COVID-19 vaccine. TCRdb keeps only in-frame clones here, not all; method: immunoSEQ multiplex PCR. The data contain about 150,000 clones, about nine tenths of them seen just once; the ten biggest clones take up approximately 3.6%. As for this clone: Its antigen is not known.

The analysis combined second doses at about 4 or about 12 weeks. Germline values: CDR1 SQVTM, CDR2 ANQGSEA. V trimming: 5 bases; J trimming: 0 bases; junction bases outside the gene matches: 6. The CDR3 runs 14 residues. Study-level findings and limits: Donors were mostly white British, more females; clonal diversity possibly underestimated. The repertoires were collected only after the peak T cell response.

The input for sequencing was peripheral blood, taken 28 days after the second AZD1222 dose. The sequence was collected from an adult who received the AZD1222 COVID-19 vaccine. The genes are TRBV29-1 and TRBJ2-7; 8 nucleotides line up with TRBD2. The CDR3 sequence is CSVRAGEGSYEQYF. CDR3 DNA: TGCAGCGTTCGAGCGGGAGAAGGCTCCTACGAGCAGTACTTC.